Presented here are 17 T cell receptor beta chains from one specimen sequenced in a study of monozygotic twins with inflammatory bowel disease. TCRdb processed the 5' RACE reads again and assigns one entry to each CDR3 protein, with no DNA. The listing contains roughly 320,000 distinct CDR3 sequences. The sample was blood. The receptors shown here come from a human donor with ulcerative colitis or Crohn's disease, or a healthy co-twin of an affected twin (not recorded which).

CDR3: CASSPQALLGYGYTF. The gene calls are TRBV27 and TRBJ1-2. Per the germline V gene, CDR1 is MNHEY and CDR2 is SMNVEV (reference sequence). CDR3 length: 15 amino acids.

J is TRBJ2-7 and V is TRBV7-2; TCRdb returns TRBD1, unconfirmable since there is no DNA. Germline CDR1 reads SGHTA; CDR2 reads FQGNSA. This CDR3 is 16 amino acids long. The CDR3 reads CASSARLGQGGGEQYF.

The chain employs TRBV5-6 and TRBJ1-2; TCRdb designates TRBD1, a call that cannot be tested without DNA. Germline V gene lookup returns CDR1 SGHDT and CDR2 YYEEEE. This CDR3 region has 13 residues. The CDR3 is CASSDDRGYGYTF. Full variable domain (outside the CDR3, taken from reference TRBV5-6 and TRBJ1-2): DAGVTQSPTHLIKTRGQQVTLRCSPKSGHDTVSWYQQALGQGPQFIFQYYEEEERQRGNFPDRFSGHQFPNYSSELNVNALLLGDSALYLCASSDDRGYGYTFGSGTRLTVV.

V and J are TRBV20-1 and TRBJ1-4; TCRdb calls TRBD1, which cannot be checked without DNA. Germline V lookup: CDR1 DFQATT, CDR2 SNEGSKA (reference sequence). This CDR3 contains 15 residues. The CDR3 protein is CSARRYGGSNEKLFF.

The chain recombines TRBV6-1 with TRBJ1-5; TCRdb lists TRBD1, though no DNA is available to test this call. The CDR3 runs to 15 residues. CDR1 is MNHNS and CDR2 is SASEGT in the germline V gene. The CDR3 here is CASRLQGNSNQPQHF.

CDR3 amino acids: CASSVDGDYGYTF. The J gene is TRBJ1-2, the V gene TRBV9. Germline CDR1 reads SGDLS; CDR2 reads YYNGEE. The CDR3 runs 13 residues.

Here the CDR3 reads CASSSGTGVGETQYF. The chain is built from TRBV5-1 and TRBJ2-5; TCRdb calls TRBD1, which cannot be checked without DNA. CDR1 is SGHRS and CDR2 is YFSETQ in the germline V gene. The CDR3 runs to 15 residues.

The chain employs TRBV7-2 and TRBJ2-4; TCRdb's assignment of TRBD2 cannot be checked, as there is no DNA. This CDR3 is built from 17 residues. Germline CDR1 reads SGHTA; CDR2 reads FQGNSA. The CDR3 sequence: CASSSLTSALAKNIQYF.

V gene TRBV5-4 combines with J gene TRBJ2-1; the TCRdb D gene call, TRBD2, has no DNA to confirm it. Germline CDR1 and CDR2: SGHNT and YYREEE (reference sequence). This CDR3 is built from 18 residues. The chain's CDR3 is CASSLALAGGPLYNEQFF. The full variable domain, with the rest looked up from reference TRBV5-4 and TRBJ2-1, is ETGVTQSPTHLIKTRGQQVTLRCSSQSGHNTVSWYQQALGQGPQFIFQYYREEENGRGNFPPRFSGLQFPNYSSELNVNALELDDSALYLCASSLALAGGPLYNEQFFGPGTRLTVL.

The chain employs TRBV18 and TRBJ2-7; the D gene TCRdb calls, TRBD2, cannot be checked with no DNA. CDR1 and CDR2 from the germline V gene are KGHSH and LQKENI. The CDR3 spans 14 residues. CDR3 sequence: CASSNLAGSYEQYF. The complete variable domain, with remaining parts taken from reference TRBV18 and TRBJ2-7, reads NAGVMQNPRHLVRRRGQEARLRCSPMKGHSHVYWYRQLPEEGLKFMVYLQKENIIDESGMPKERFSAEFPKEGPSILRIQQVVRGDSAAYFCASSNLAGSYEQYFGPGTRLTVT.

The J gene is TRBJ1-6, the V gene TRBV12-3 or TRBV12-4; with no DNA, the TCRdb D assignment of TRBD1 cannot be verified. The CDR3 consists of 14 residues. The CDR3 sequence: CDSSHRVESSPLHF.

CDR3 amino acids: CSVGQELLYEQYF. This chain connects TRBV29-1 to TRBJ2-7; TCRdb returns TRBD1, unconfirmable since there is no DNA. Looked up from germline, CDR1 is SQVTM and CDR2 is ANQGSEA. The CDR3 is 13 amino acids.

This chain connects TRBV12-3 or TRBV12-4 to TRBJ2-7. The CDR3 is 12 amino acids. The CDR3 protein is CASSRDFYEQYF.

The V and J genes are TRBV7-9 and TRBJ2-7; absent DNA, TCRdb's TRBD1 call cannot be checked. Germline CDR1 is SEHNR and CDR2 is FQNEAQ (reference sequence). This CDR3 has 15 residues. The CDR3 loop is CASSSYRESSYEQYF.

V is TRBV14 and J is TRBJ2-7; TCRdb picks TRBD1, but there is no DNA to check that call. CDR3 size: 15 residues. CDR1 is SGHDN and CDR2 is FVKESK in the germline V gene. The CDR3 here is CASSQVGVASYEQYF.

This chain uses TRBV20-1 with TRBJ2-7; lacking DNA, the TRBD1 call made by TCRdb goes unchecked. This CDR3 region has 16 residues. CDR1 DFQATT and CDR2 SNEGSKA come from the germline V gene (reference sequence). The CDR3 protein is CSARGTGTERGYEQYF.

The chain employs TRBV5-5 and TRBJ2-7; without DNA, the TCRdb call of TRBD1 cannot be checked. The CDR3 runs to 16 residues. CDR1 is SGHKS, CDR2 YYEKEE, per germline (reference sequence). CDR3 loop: CASSLAGGQGSYEQYF.